This is a list of T cell receptor beta chains from one sample in a study of blood T cell repertoires in COVID-19. Here immunoSEQ multiplex PCR was the method, and the copy in TCRdb shows in-frame clones only, minus some. The table records 300,000 to 400,000 clones, about 90% of them present only once. Sequenced: peripheral blood. These TCRs come from a woman aged 45-65 years who had recovered from COVID-19. The CDR3 runs from the conserved cysteine through the conserved F or W. D genes are given only for firm matches. Only part of the rows carry a size: once, few, many, or a class if the clone is expanded.

j_call v_call clone_size d_call cdr3_aa cdr3_nt
TRBJ2-7 TRBV12-3/TRBV12-4 . TRBD1 CASGTGNKQYF TGTGCCAGCGGGACAGGGAACAAACAGTACTTC
TRBJ2-4 TRBV5-4 . TRBD1 CASSSAGGALNIQYF TGTGCCAGCAGCTCCGCAGGGGGCGCACTAAACATTCAGTACTTC
TRBJ2-1 TRBV27 . . CASSLGGGNEQFF TGTGCCAGCAGCCTTGGGGGCGGCAATGAGCAGTTCTTC
TRBJ2-3 TRBV27 . TRBD2 CASNLAGTDTQYF TGTGCCAGCAATCTAGCGGGCACAGATACGCAGTATTTT
TRBJ1-1 TRBV6-5 . . CASTPRRGLSTEAFF TGTGCCAGCACCCCCCGCCGGGGATTGAGCACTGAAGCTTTCTTT
TRBJ1-2 TRBV6-2/TRBV6-3 . . CASSPDSYGYTF TGTGCCAGCAGCCCGGACAGTTATGGCTACACCTTC
TRBJ1-2 TRBV27 . TRBD1 CASSLQGGGYTF TGTGCCAGCAGCCTACAGGGGGGTGGCTACACCTTC
TRBJ2-3 TRBV30 . TRBD2 CAWSRTSGSTDTQYF TGTGCCTGGAGCCGAACTAGCGGGAGTACAGATACGCAGTATTTT
TRBJ2-7 TRBV5-6 . TRBD2 CASSLVPAGGFYEQYF TGTGCCAGCAGCTTGGTCCCTGCGGGGGGGTTCTACGAGCAGTACTTC
TRBJ2-6 TRBV5-4 . TRBD1 CASSLPRDRDSGANVLTF TGTGCCAGCAGCCTGCCCCGGGACAGGGACTCTGGGGCCAACGTCCTGACTTTC
TRBJ2-5 TRBV6-5 . TRBD1 CASSYAVDRGTQYF TGTGCCAGCAGTTACGCTGTGGACAGGGGGACCCAGTACTTC
TRBJ2-1 TRBV7-6 . . CASRLTLAASSYNEQFF TGTGCCAGCAGACTGACCTTGGCTGCTAGCTCCTACAATGAGCAGTTCTTC
TRBJ2-7 TRBV19 . . CASSMGQNGEQYF TGTGCCAGTAGTATGGGGCAGAATGGCGAGCAGTACTTC
TRBJ1-1 TRBV3-1/TRBV3-2 few . CASSPPLWGPVTEAFF TGTGCCAGCAGCCCTCCTTTGTGGGGGCCGGTCACTGAAGCTTTCTTT
TRBJ2-7 TRBV27 few . CASRFLQGTPEQYF TGTGCCAGCAGATTTCTGCAGGGGACCCCCGAGCAGTACTTC
TRBJ2-5 TRBV24-1 . . CATSRGSETQYF TGTGCCACCAGTCGAGGATCAGAGACCCAGTACTTC
TRBJ1-1 TRBV7-2 . . CASSLRQAMEAFF TGTGCCAGCAGCCTACGACAGGCAATGGAAGCTTTCTTT
TRBJ1-2 TRBV10-3 few . CAISEQGRAYGYTF TGTGCCATCAGTGAACAGGGCAGGGCCTATGGCTACACCTTC
TRBJ2-3 TRBV4-3 . . CASSHRIQEHIADTQYF TGCGCCAGCAGCCACAGGATACAGGAACATATCGCAGATACGCAGTATTTT
TRBJ2-1 TRBV15 . TRBD2 CATRNVGTSGNNEQFF TGTGCCACCAGGAACGTTGGGACTAGCGGGAACAATGAGCAGTTCTTC
TRBJ1-5 TRBV6-6 . . CASSYDRGYQPQHF TGTGCCAGCAGTTATGATAGGGGTTATCAGCCCCAGCATTTT
TRBJ1-2 TRBV3-1/TRBV3-2 . . CASSQTGAYGYTF TGTGCCAGCAGCCAAACAGGCGCCTATGGCTACACCTTC
TRBJ2-7 TRBV7-2 . TRBD1 CASSLRTGDIYEQYF TGTGCCAGCAGCTTAAGGACAGGGGACATCTACGAGCAGTACTTC
TRBJ2-4 TRBV25-1 . TRBD1 CASSVWTGAEWAKNIQYF TGTGCCAGCAGTGTTTGGACAGGGGCTGAATGGGCCAAAAACATTCAGTACTTC
TRBJ2-1 TRBV29-1 . . CSVERGAGNEQFF TGCAGCGTTGAACGCGGGGCGGGGAATGAGCAGTTCTTC
TRBJ1-5 TRBV2 . . CASSEDTLSNQPQHF TGTGCCAGCAGTGAAGACACCCTTAGCAATCAGCCCCAGCATTTT
TRBJ1-1 TRBV19 . TRBD1 CASSKGQGRLNTEAFF TGTGCCAGTAGTAAAGGACAGGGGAGGTTGAACACTGAAGCTTTCTTT
TRBJ1-1 TRBV19 . . CASSGRGIEAFF TGTGCCAGTAGCGGAAGGGGGATTGAAGCTTTCTTT
TRBJ1-6 TRBV2 . . CASGEGVSSPLHF TGTGCCAGCGGCGAGGGGGTCAGTTCACCCCTCCACTTT
TRBJ2-7 TRBV28 . . CASRPSPLQGTSYEQYF TGTGCCAGCAGACCCAGCCCATTGCAGGGGACAAGCTACGAGCAGTACTTC
TRBJ2-3 TRBV4-2 . TRBD1 CASSTDRGPDTQYF TGTGCCAGCAGCACTGACAGGGGGCCCGATACGCAGTATTTT
TRBJ2-7 TRBV5-1 . . CASSLGNWRGGGEQYF TGCGCCAGCAGCTTGGGCAATTGGCGGGGAGGGGGCGAGCAGTACTTC
TRBJ1-5 TRBV5-1 . . CASRPDINNQPQHF TGCGCCAGCAGACCTGACATTAACAATCAGCCCCAGCATTTT
TRBJ2-1 TRBV27 few . CASSYGADNEQFF TGTGCCAGCAGTTATGGGGCCGACAATGAGCAGTTCTTC
TRBJ1-1 TRBV7-2 . . CASSSHGTEAFF TGTGCCAGCAGCTCCCACGGGACTGAAGCTTTCTTT
TRBJ1-1 TRBV2 . . CASSQPIANTEAFF TGTGCCAGCAGTCAGCCGATAGCGAACACTGAAGCTTTCTTT
TRBJ2-2 TRBV19 . . CASRPRETVPGELFF TGTGCCAGTAGACCCCGGGAAACCGTACCCGGGGAGCTGTTTTTT
TRBJ2-3 TRBV19 . . CASSISRDTDTQYF TGTGCCAGTAGTATCAGCAGGGACACAGATACGCAGTATTTT
TRBJ2-1 TRBV18 . TRBD2 CASSPLVAGGDYNEQFF TGTGCCAGCTCACCACTAGTAGCGGGGGGAGACTACAATGAGCAGTTCTTC
TRBJ2-7 TRBV5-1 . . CASSLKRGYEQYF TGCGCCAGCAGCTTGAAGAGAGGTTACGAGCAGTACTTC
TRBJ2-1 TRBV14 . TRBD1 CASSSRTGGPNEQFF TGTGCCAGCAGCTCTAGGACAGGGGGACCGAATGAGCAGTTCTTC
TRBJ2-3 TRBV7-3 . TRBD2 CASSFGLAADTQYF TGTGCCAGCAGTTTCGGACTAGCAGCAGATACGCAGTATTTT